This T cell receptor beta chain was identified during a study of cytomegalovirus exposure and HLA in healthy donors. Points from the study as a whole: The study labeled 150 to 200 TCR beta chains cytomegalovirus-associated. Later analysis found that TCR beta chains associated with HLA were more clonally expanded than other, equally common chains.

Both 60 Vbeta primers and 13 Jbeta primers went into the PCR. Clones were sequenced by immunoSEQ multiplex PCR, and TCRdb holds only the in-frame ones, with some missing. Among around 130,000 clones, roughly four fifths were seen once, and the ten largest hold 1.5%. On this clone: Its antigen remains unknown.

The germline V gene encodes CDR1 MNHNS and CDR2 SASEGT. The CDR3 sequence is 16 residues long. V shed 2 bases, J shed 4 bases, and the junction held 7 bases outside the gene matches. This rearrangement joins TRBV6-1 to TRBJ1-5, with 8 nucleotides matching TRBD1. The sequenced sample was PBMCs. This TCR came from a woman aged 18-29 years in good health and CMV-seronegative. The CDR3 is CASSERTGFTNQPQHF. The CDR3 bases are TGTGCCAGCAGTGAAAGGACAGGGTTTACAAATCAGCCCCAGCATTTT.